The 26 T cell receptor beta chains in this list originate from one sample, sequenced in a study of brain T cells in children with intractable seizures. Some clones are missing from TCRdb's copy, which holds only in-frame ones; the method was immunoSEQ multiplex PCR. Of fewer than 150,000 clones listed, approximately 94% are singletons. Sequences were derived from peripheral blood, sampled at surgery. Source of these receptors: a boy younger than two with hemimegalencephaly and intractable seizures.

The rearrangement links TRBV5-4 to TRBJ1-1; TRBD1 aligns across 7 bases. With V trimmed by 2 bases and J by 1 base, 11 bases remained unmatched. CDR3 length: 17 residues. Germline loops: CDR1 SGHNT, CDR2 YYREEE (reference sequence). DNA of the CDR3: TGTGCCAGCAGCTTTCTTAGGGGGCGCGAGGGGAACACTGAAGCTTTCTTT. This gives the protein CASSFLRGREGNTEAFF.

V is TRBV19 and J is TRBJ1-4; no clear D gene. Germline lookup yields CDR1 LNHDA and CDR2 SQIVND (reference sequence). V was pared by 6 bases and J by 7 bases, with 9 bases between. This CDR3 has 12 amino acids. The CDR3 region is CASSPRGEKLFF. The CDR3 region has the DNA TGTGCCAGTAGCCCCCGGGGTGAAAAACTGTTTTTT.

V is TRBV19 and J is TRBJ2-1; the match to TRBD2 covers 11 bases. The V segment lost 3 bases and the J segment 3 bases; nucleotides outside the gene matches: 1. Germline lookup yields CDR1 LNHDA and CDR2 SQIVND (reference sequence). The length of the CDR3 is 15 residues. CDR3: CASSIGTSGYNEQFF. As DNA, the CDR3 is TGTGCCAGTAGTATCGGGACTAGCGGCTACAATGAGCAGTTCTTC.

This clone appeared once. CDR3 residues: CASSIDGPPWTGELFF. The DNA for the CDR3 is TGTGCCAGTAGTATTGACGGGCCCCCGTGGACCGGGGAGCTGTTTTTT. This chain uses TRBV19 with TRBJ2-2; D is ambiguous. The CDR3 consists of 16 residues. CDR1 and CDR2 (germline): LNHDA, SQIVND (reference sequence). Deletions cut 3 bases from V and 5 bases from J, with 16 bases between.

The rearrangement links TRBV6-9 to TRBJ2-7, with D possibly TRBD1 on 6 matching bases. CDR1 is MNHGY, CDR2 SVAAGI, per germline. The CDR3 runs to 16 residues. V shed 3 bases and J shed 2 bases, with 17 bases lying between them. CDR3 loop: CASSYPEQGGPYEQYF. For the CDR3, the DNA is TGTGCCAGCAGTTACCCGGAACAGGGTGGTCCCTACGAGCAGTACTTC.

This chain links TRBV19 with TRBJ1-2; 8 bases are shared with TRBD1. Germline V CDR1 and CDR2: LNHDA, SQIVND (reference sequence). J was trimmed by 3 bases and V by 1 base; bases with no gene match: 4. CDR3 size: 15 residues. The CDR3 region has the DNA TGTGCCAGTAGTATAGGGTTACAGGGGGACTATGGCTACACCTTC. Translated, it gives CASSIGLQGDYGYTF.

V gene TRBV18 combines with J gene TRBJ2-5; the D gene is possibly TRBD1 (6 bases). CDR1 and CDR2 from the germline V gene are KGHSH and LQKENI. This CDR3 comprises 13 residues. V lost 6 bases and J 4 bases, leaving 12 bases between the germline ends. The CDR3 nucleotides are TGTGCCAGCTCGCAACAGGGTTTAGAGACCCAGTACTTC. Protein product: CASSQQGLETQYF.

The CDR3 DNA is TGCGCCAGCAGCTATCGCGGGAGCTCCTACGAGCAGTACTTC. The encoded protein is CASSYRGSSYEQYF. This sequence joins TRBV5-1 and TRBJ2-7; TRBD2 aligns across 7 bases. Germline trimming cut 3 bases from V and 0 bases from J; bases unmatched to any gene: 3. The germline V gene has CDR1 SGHRS and CDR2 YFSETQ. The CDR3 has 14 amino acids.

The chain joins TRBV30 to TRBJ2-6; possibly TRBD1 or TRBD2 for D (6 bases each). The germline V gene encodes CDR1 GTSNPN and CDR2 SVGIG (reference sequence). V lost 4 bases, J lost 2 bases, and 21 bases lay in between. The CDR3 spans 18 residues. The CDR3: CAWTYPGGLRAGANVLTF. The CDR3 region has the DNA TGTGCCTGGACCTACCCCGGGGGCTTGAGGGCTGGGGCCAACGTCCTGACTTTC.

V and J are TRBV20-1 and TRBJ1-2, with a weak D call TRBD1 (6 bases). The CDR3 consists of 12 residues. CDR1 DFQATT and CDR2 SNEGSKA come from the germline V gene (reference sequence). Trimming cost V 3 bases and J 5 bases, with 10 bases left between them. In DNA form, the CDR3 reads TGCAGTGCTAGTGAAGGGGGATATGGCTACACCTTC. Protein product: CSASEGGYGYTF.

The rearrangement uses TRBV28 and TRBJ1-2; 10 positions match TRBD1. The V gene's germline CDR1 is MDHEN and CDR2 SYDVKM. V shed 6 bases and J 14 bases; nucleotides not matched to a gene: 15. The CDR3 is 14 residues long. The CDR3 nucleotides read TGTGCCAGCAGAATGGGGGGACAGGGGACCGTCGGGACCTTC. Protein: CASRMGGQGTVGTF.

This clone was detected only once. The chain has TRBV19 and TRBJ1-5; 9 bases agree with TRBD1. This CDR3 spans 14 amino acids. J was trimmed by 7 bases and V by 5 bases; bases with no gene match: 6. Germline CDR1 reads LNHDA; CDR2 reads SQIVND (reference sequence). Written as DNA, the CDR3 is TGTGCCAGTAGTCCCGACAGGGGGGGACAGCCCCAGCATTTT. This encodes CASSPDRGGQPQHF.

The gene calls are TRBV7-3 and TRBJ1-6; TRBD1 might be the D (5 bases). The germline V and J ends were trimmed by 5 bases and 12 bases, with 17 bases remaining between them. The CDR3 sequence is 14 residues long. Germline values: CDR1 SGHTA, CDR2 FQGTGA. As DNA, the CDR3 is TGTGCCAGCAGCCTAGAGGTAAGGGGCGGACCCCTCCACTTT. The encoded protein is CASSLEVRGGPLHF.

The chain is built from TRBV4-3 and TRBJ2-1; 15 bases are a match to TRBD2. There are 17 residues in the CDR3. V lost 0 bases to trimming and J lost 6 bases; unmatched junction nucleotides: 3. Per the germline V gene, CDR1 is LGHNA and CDR2 is YSLEER. In DNA, the CDR3 is TGCGCCAGCAGCCAAGATTGGACTAGCGGGAGGGCCAATGAGCAGTTCTTC. This gives the protein CASSQDWTSGRANEQFF.

The CDR3 DNA sequence: TGCGCCAGCAGCTTGGGTCAGAATAAGGCCGAGCAGTACTTC. It is translated as CASSLGQNKAEQYF. The chain links TRBV5-1 to TRBJ2-7; D remains unclear. From germline, CDR1 is SGHRS and CDR2 YFSETQ. V lost 0 bases and J lost 6, with 13 bases in between. The CDR3 has 14 amino acids.

The rearrangement joins TRBV5-1 to TRBJ2-3, with 8 bases that match TRBD2. Germline assignment: CDR1 SGHRS and CDR2 YFSETQ. V shed 0 bases, J shed 3 bases, and the junction held 12 bases outside the gene matches. CDR3 length: 18 residues. The DNA of the CDR3 is TGCGCCAGCAGCTTGGCCGGCTTAGCGGGGAGCTTAACAGATACGCAGTATTTT. Its translation is CASSLAGLAGSLTDTQYF.

This chain uses TRBV24-1 with TRBJ2-3; D is undetermined. Per the germline V gene, CDR1 is KGHDR and CDR2 is SFDVKD. With 4 bases removed from V and 2 bases from J, the gap between germline ends came to 9 bases. The CDR3 length is 14 residues. The CDR3, as DNA: TGTGCCACCAGTGACCAGATCTACACAGATACGCAGTATTTT. This encodes CATSDQIYTDTQYF.

The chain recombines TRBV6-2 or TRBV6-3 with TRBJ2-7; D ambiguous. Trimming cost V 1 base and J 4 bases, with 5 bases left between them. The CDR3 loop spans 12 amino acids. Germline V gene lookup returns CDR1 MNHEY and CDR2 SVGEGT. The CDR3 bases are TGTGCCAGCAGTTACTTACTATACGAGCAGTACTTC. Amino acids: CASSYLLYEQYF.

The V gene is TRBV5-4, the J gene TRBJ2-7, with 8 positions matching TRBD2. The V gene's germline CDR1 is SGHNT and CDR2 YYREEE (reference sequence). V gave up 1 base and J gave up 0 bases; unmatched junction bases: 0. This CDR3 comprises 14 residues. CDR3 loop: CASSLTSGSYEQYF. The CDR3 nucleotides read TGTGCCAGCAGCTTGACTAGCGGCTCCTACGAGCAGTACTTC.

This chain connects TRBV7-9 to TRBJ2-3, with 11 nucleotides matching TRBD2. From germline, CDR1 is SEHNR and CDR2 FQNEAQ (reference sequence). This CDR3 comprises 16 residues. With 5 bases clipped from V and 1 base from J, the junction kept 5 bases outside the gene matches. CDR3 coding DNA: TGTGCCAGCAGCCGGAAGGGACTAGCGGGCACAGATACGCAGTATTTT. Its protein is CASSRKGLAGTDTQYF.

The chain links TRBV10-3 to TRBJ2-7; D possibly corresponds to TRBD2 (6 bases). Germline V gene sequence: CDR1 ENHRY, CDR2 SYGVKD. The CDR3 runs 12 residues. V dropped 8 bases and J dropped 0 bases, with 8 bases sitting between them. The CDR3: CAISGSSYEQYF. DNA of the CDR3: TGTGCCATCTCCGGGAGCTCCTACGAGCAGTACTTC.

The gene calls are TRBV7-2 and TRBJ1-2; D uncertain. Trimming stripped 1 base from V and 8 bases from J, with 17 bases between. Per the germline V gene, CDR1 is SGHTA and CDR2 is FQGNSA. The CDR3 runs 15 residues. CDR3 sequence reads: CASSLERVGFRGYTF. CDR3 bases: TGTGCCAGCAGCTTAGAGAGGGTCGGGTTTAGGGGCTACACCTTC.

This chain connects TRBV10-2 to TRBJ2-7, with TRBD1 identical over 8 bases. CDR1 is WSHSY, CDR2 SAAADI, per germline. The V segment lost 9 bases and the J segment 2 bases; nucleotides outside the gene matches: 3. This CDR3 contains 12 residues. CDR3 sequence (DNA): TGCGCCAGTCGACAGGGGCCCTACGAGCAGTACTTC. Translating gives CASRQGPYEQYF.

This clone was recorded once. The rearrangement links TRBV7-2 to TRBJ2-7; D is undetermined. V was trimmed by 3 bases and J by 2 bases, leaving 8 bases between them. CDR3 length: 13 residues. Germline CDR1 reads SGHTA; CDR2 reads FQGNSA. The CDR3 loop reads CASSFPPPYEQYF. DNA of the CDR3: TGTGCCAGCAGCTTTCCACCTCCCTACGAGCAGTACTTC. Drawing the rest from reference TRBV7-2 and TRBJ2-7, the complete variable domain is GAGVSQSPSNKVTEKGKDVELRCDPISGHTALYWYRQSLGQGLEFLIYFQGNSAPDKSGLPSDRFSAERTGGSVSTLTIQRTQQEDSAVYLCASSFPPPYEQYFGPGTRLTVT.

V and J are TRBV6-6 and TRBJ2-7; no firm D call. V lost 2 bases to trimming and J lost 3 bases, with 8 bases between them. The CDR3 totals 13 residues. CDR1 and CDR2 from the germline V gene are MNHNY and SVGAGI (reference sequence). Written as DNA, the CDR3 is TGTGCCAGCAGTTACACGGCGGACTACGAGCAGTACTTC. Translated, it gives CASSYTADYEQYF.

The chain is built from TRBV5-1 and TRBJ1-3; a possible D gene is TRBD1 (5 bases). V lost 0 bases and J lost 2, with 15 bases in between. Germline values: CDR1 SGHRS, CDR2 YFSETQ. The CDR3 consists of 17 residues. This CDR3 is CASSLDIGGAAGNTIYF. Written as DNA, the CDR3 is TGCGCCAGCAGCTTGGATATTGGGGGAGCGGCTGGAAACACCATATATTTT.